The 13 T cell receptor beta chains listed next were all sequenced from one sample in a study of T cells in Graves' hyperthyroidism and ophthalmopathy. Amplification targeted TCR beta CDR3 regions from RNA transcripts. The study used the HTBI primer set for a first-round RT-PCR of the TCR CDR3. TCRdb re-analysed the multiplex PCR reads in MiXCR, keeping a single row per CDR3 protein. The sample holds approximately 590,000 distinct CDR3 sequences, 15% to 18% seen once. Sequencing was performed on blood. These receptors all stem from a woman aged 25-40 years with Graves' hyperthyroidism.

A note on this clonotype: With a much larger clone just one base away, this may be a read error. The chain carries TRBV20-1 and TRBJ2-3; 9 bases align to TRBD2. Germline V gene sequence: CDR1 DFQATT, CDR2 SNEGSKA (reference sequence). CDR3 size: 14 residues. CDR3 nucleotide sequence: TGCAGTGCCCGGGTAGCGGGAGTCACAGATACGCGGTATTTT. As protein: CSARVAGVTDTRYF.

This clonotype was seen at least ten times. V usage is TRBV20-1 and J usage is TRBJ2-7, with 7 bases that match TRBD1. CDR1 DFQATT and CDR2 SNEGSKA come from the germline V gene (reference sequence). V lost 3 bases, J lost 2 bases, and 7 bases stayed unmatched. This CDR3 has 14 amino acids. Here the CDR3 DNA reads TGCAGTGCTAGCGGACCACAGGGGCCCTACGAGCAGTACTTC. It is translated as CSASGPQGPYEQYF.

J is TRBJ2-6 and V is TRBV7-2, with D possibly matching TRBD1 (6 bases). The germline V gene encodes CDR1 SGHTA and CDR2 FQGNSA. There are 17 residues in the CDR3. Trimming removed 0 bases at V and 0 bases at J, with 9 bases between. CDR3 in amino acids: CASSLAEDSSGANVLTF. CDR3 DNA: TGTGCCAGCAGCTTAGCCGAGGACAGCTCTGGGGCCAACGTCCTGACTTTC.

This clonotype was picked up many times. CDR3: CASSLARYDEQFF. DNA for the CDR3: TGTGCCAGCAGCTTAGCTAGGTACGATGAGCAGTTCTTC. The V and J genes are TRBV7-8 and TRBJ2-1; D is unclear. The germline V and J ends were trimmed by 0 bases and 8 bases, with 8 bases remaining between them. Germline CDR1 is SGHVS and CDR2 is FQNEAQ. The CDR3 runs to 13 residues.

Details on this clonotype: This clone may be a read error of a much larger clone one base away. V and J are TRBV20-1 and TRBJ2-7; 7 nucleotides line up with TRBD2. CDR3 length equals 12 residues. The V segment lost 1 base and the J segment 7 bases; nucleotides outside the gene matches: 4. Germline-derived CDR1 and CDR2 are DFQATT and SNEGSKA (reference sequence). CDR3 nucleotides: TGCAGTGCTAGAGGGGAGGGGCATGAGCAGTACTTC. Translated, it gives CSARGEGHEQYF.

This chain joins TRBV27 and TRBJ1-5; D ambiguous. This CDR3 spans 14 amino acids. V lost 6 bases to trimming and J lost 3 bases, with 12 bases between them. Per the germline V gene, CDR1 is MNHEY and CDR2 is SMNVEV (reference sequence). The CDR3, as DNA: TGTGCCAGCAGCCAAGATCCCCCCAATCAGCCCCAGCATTTT. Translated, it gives CASSQDPPNQPQHF.

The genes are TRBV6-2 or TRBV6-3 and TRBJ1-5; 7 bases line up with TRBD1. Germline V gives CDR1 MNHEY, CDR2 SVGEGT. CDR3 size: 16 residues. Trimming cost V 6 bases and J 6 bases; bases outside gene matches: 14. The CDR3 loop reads CASRNIPRGKGQPQHF. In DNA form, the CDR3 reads TGTGCCAGCAGAAACATCCCCAGGGGGAAGGGTCAGCCCCAGCATTTT.

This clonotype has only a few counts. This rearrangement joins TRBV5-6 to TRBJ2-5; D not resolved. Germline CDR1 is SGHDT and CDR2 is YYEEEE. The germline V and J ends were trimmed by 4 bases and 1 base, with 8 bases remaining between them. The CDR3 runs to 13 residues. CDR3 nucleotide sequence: TGTGCCAGCAGCCGGACGTTCCAAGAGACCCAGTACTTC. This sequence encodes CASSRTFQETQYF.

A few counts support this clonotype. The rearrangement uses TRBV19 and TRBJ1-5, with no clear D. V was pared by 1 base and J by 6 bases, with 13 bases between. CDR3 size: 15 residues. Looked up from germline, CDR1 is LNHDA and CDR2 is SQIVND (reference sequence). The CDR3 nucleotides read TGTGCCAGTAGTATAGGCCGCAGCGCGGGTCAGCCCCAGCATTTT. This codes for CASSIGRSAGQPQHF.

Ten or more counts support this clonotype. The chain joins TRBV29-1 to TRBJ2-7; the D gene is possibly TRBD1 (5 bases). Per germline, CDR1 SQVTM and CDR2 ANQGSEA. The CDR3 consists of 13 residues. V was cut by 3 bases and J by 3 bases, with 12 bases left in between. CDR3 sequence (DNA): TGCAGCGTTGAGGGGCAGGGTGTCTACGAGCAGTACTTC. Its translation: CSVEGQGVYEQYF.

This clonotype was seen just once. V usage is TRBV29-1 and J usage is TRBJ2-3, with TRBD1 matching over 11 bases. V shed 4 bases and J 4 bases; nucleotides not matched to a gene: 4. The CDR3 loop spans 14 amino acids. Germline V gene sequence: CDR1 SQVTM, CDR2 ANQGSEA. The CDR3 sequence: CSVADRGRADTQYF. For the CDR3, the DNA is TGCAGCGTTGCGGACAGGGGGCGCGCAGATACGCAGTATTTT.

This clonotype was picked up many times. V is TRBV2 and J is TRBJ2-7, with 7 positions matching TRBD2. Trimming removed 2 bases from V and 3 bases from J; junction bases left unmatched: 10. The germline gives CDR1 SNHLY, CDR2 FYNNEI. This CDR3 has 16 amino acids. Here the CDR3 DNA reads TGTGCCAGCAGTGAATGGCGGACTAGGGGATACTACGAGCAGTACTTC. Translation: CASSEWRTRGYYEQYF.

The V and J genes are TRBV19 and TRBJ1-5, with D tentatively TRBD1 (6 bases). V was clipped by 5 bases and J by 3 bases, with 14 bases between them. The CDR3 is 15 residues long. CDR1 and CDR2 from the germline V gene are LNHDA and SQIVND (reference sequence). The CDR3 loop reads CASSPTGETNQPQHF. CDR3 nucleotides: TGTGCCAGTAGTCCGACAGGAGAAACCAATCAGCCCCAGCATTTT.